The 19 T cell receptor beta chains reported below all come from one sample, sequenced in a study of cytomegalovirus exposure and HLA in healthy donors. The PCR contained 60 Vbeta and 13 Jbeta primers. Assay used: immunoSEQ multiplex PCR; TCRdb lists only in-frame clones, some missing. The table records around 150,000 clones, 65% to 70% of them present only once. Specimen: PBMCs. These receptor sequences come from a human donor in good health.

The J gene is TRBJ2-1, the V gene TRBV27; D is uncertain. Trimming stripped 3 bases from V and 1 base from J, with 4 bases between. Germline V gene lookup returns CDR1 MNHEY and CDR2 SMNVEV (reference sequence). The CDR3 consists of 13 residues. In DNA, the CDR3 is TGTGCCAGCAGTTTGGAGTCCTACAATGAGCAGTTCTTC. Residues: CASSLESYNEQFF.

The chain combines TRBV7-9 with TRBJ2-7; 10 positions agree with TRBD1. Germline CDR1 SEHNR, CDR2 FQNEAQ (reference sequence). The CDR3 is 13 amino acids. Trimming cost V 8 bases and J 3 bases; bases outside gene matches: 4. The CDR3, as DNA: TGTGCCAGCTCCGGGACAGGGGTCTACGAGCAGTACTTC. Its translation: CASSGTGVYEQYF.

In this sample, this clone turned up a few times. The J gene is TRBJ1-1, the V gene TRBV27, with 9 bases aligning to TRBD1. Per the germline V gene, CDR1 is MNHEY and CDR2 is SMNVEV (reference sequence). This CDR3 contains 16 residues. The V and J ends lost 5 bases and 0 bases, in that order; junction bases with no gene match: 7. The CDR3 here is CASSPGTGNMNTEAFF. DNA of the CDR3: TGTGCCAGCAGTCCCGGGACAGGGAACATGAACACTGAAGCTTTCTTT.

The V call is TRBV18, the J call TRBJ1-1; TRBD1 matches at 10 bases. Germline CDR1 and CDR2: KGHSH and LQKENI. The CDR3 has 14 amino acids. The ends lost 3 bases at V and 5 bases at J; junction bases unmatched: 3. As DNA, the CDR3 is TGTGCCAGCTCACCCAGACAGGGGGCTACTGAAGCTTTCTTT. Translated, it gives CASSPRQGATEAFF. Complete variable domain (other parts from reference TRBV18 and TRBJ1-1): NAGVMQNPRHLVRRRGQEARLRCSPMKGHSHVYWYRQLPEEGLKFMVYLQKENIIDESGMPKERFSAEFPKEGPSILRIQQVVRGDSAAYFCASSPRQGATEAFFGQGTRLTVV.

The rearrangement uses TRBV28 and TRBJ2-1, with 10 bases fitting TRBD2. After removal of 3 bases from V and 7 bases from J, the junction contained 9 bases not matched to a gene. Germline CDR1 MDHEN, CDR2 SYDVKM. CDR3 size: 16 residues. The CDR3: CASSFPLAGVANEQFF. The CDR3 region has the DNA TGTGCCAGCAGTTTTCCGCTAGCGGGAGTTGCGAATGAGCAGTTCTTC.

This clone has more than one count but fewer than ten. J is TRBJ2-5 and V is TRBV27; 7 nucleotides align to TRBD2. Germline V gives CDR1 MNHEY, CDR2 SMNVEV (reference sequence). The CDR3 length is 15 residues. Trimming cost V 4 bases and J 5 bases; bases outside gene matches: 10. The DNA of the CDR3 is TGTGCCAGCAGTTCCCCGGGGGGTGGCGGGGAGACCCAGTACTTC. Translating it yields CASSSPGGGGETQYF.

This clone was seen a few times. This chain's CDR3 is CASSPGTGNEQFF. CDR3 in DNA: TGTGCCAGCAGCCCCGGGACAGGGAATGAGCAGTTCTTC. The V gene is TRBV9, the J gene TRBJ2-1; 9 bases align to TRBD1. The germline V gene has CDR1 SGDLS and CDR2 YYNGEE. V was pared by 4 bases and J by 7 bases, with 3 bases of the junction left unmatched. The CDR3 is 13 amino acids.

The chain links TRBV23-1 to TRBJ2-5; 7 bases fit TRBD1. TRBV23-1 is annotated as an ORF whose role is uncertain. The CDR3 length is 16 residues. Trimming cost V 10 bases and J 1 base; bases outside gene matches: 15. The CDR3 region is CATCDGDSVVQETQYF. DNA of the CDR3: TGCGCCACCTGCGACGGGGACAGCGTAGTCCAAGAGACCCAGTACTTC.

This clone was seen more than once but under ten times. V usage is TRBV9 and J usage is TRBJ1-1; D might be TRBD1 (6 bases). Trimming pared 0 bases from V and 0 bases from J, leaving 9 bases between. Per germline, CDR1 SGDLS and CDR2 YYNGEE. The CDR3 is made up of 15 amino acids. CDR3 loop: CASSVGTAMNTEAFF. The CDR3, as DNA: TGTGCCAGCAGCGTAGGGACAGCTATGAACACTGAAGCTTTCTTT.

CDR3 in amino acids: CASSSTYNEQFF. In DNA form, the CDR3 reads TGTGCCAGCAGCTCTACCTACAATGAGCAGTTCTTC. This chain connects TRBV7-9 to TRBJ2-1, with D unclear. Trimming cost V 4 bases and J 2 bases, with 3 bases left between them. Germline values: CDR1 SEHNR, CDR2 FQNEAQ (reference sequence). The CDR3 covers 12 residues.

A few counts support this clone. The chain is built from TRBV19 and TRBJ2-1; D possibly corresponds to TRBD2 (6 bases). CDR1 and CDR2 from the germline V gene are LNHDA and SQIVND (reference sequence). This CDR3 contains 15 residues. Trimming pared 8 bases from V and 0 bases from J, leaving 14 bases between. The CDR3 reads CASHTRGGSYNEQFF. CDR3 in DNA: TGTGCCAGTCACACCCGGGGAGGCTCCTACAATGAGCAGTTCTTC.

This clone was counted only a few times. The chain uses TRBV28 and TRBJ2-2; the match to TRBD2 covers 11 bases. Germline-derived CDR1 and CDR2 are MDHEN and SYDVKM. This CDR3 region has 17 residues. Unmatched junction bases numbered 12, after V lost 5 bases and J lost 7 bases. CDR3 amino acids: CASSHGSGRAWGGELFF. The CDR3 coding sequence is TGTGCCAGCAGTCACGGTAGCGGGAGGGCCTGGGGCGGGGAGCTGTTTTTT.

The rearrangement joins TRBV5-4 to TRBJ2-2; 12 nucleotides match TRBD2. The length of the CDR3 is 18 residues. Germline CDR1 and CDR2: SGHNT and YYREEE (reference sequence). With 0 bases clipped from V and 5 bases from J, the junction kept 8 bases outside the gene matches. Written as DNA, the CDR3 is TGTGCCAGCAGCTTGGCTAGCGGGAGGGCCCCGAGGACCGGGGAGCTGTTTTTT. Its translation: CASSLASGRAPRTGELFF.

The chain uses TRBV2 and TRBJ2-3, with no clear D. Trimming removed 4 bases from V and 1 base from J, with 12 bases in between. The CDR3 is made up of 15 amino acids. Germline CDR1 reads SNHLY; CDR2 reads FYNNEI. CDR3 in amino acids: CASSVHRPRTDTQYF. The CDR3 coding sequence is TGTGCCAGCAGTGTCCACAGACCTCGCACAGATACGCAGTATTTT.

This chain uses TRBV6-1 with TRBJ2-3, with D perhaps TRBD2 (6 bases). This CDR3 contains 15 residues. The germline V gene encodes CDR1 MNHNS and CDR2 SASEGT. The V and J ends lost 6 bases and 2 bases respectively, with 15 bases between them. The DNA of the CDR3 is TGTGCCAGCAGCTACCCTAGCGCCTTCACAGATACGCAGTATTTT. It translates to CASSYPSAFTDTQYF.

The rearrangement joins TRBV10-3 to TRBJ2-3; the match to TRBD2 covers 9 bases. The germline CDR1 and CDR2 sequences are ENHRY and SYGVKD. The CDR3 has 15 amino acids. V gave up 0 bases and J gave up 4 bases; unmatched junction bases: 2. DNA for the CDR3: TGTGCCATCAGTGAGTCGAGCGGGAGGTCAGATACGCAGTATTTT. Its protein product is CAISESSGRSDTQYF.

The chain joins TRBV27 to TRBJ2-7; D is ambiguous. The V end lost 4 bases, the J end lost 0 bases, and 4 bases lay between the germline ends. Germline V gene data show CDR1 as MNHEY and CDR2 as SMNVEV (reference sequence). The length of the CDR3 is 12 residues. The chain's CDR3 is CASSSVSYEQYF. The CDR3 DNA is TGTGCCAGCAGTTCCGTCTCCTACGAGCAGTACTTC.

The V call is TRBV4-1, the J call TRBJ2-2; 15 bases line up with TRBD2. Per the germline V gene, CDR1 is MGHRA and CDR2 is YSYEKL. V lost 3 bases, J lost 6 bases, and 8 bases stayed unmatched. This CDR3 has 18 amino acids. The CDR3 spells CASSQDGLAGGTAGELFF. DNA for the CDR3: TGCGCCAGCAGCCAGGACGGACTAGCGGGAGGGACGGCCGGGGAGCTGTTTTTT.

J is TRBJ2-5 and V is TRBV2; 9 nucleotides align to TRBD2. Germline assignment: CDR1 SNHLY and CDR2 FYNNEI. The CDR3 extends over 15 amino acids. V dropped 7 bases and J dropped 5; count of bases not matched to a gene: 11. The CDR3 DNA follows: TGTGCCAGCAAGCGATTAGCGGGAGTGATTGAGACCCAGTACTTC. Protein sequence: CASKRLAGVIETQYF.